This TCR beta chain was sequenced during a study of naive and memory T cell subsets. Overall study findings and caveats: A few larger clonotypes appeared in naive repertoires, especially CD8, possibly memory cells re-expressing CD45RA. In naive cells, over 95% of TCR sequences were seen only once.

From the second PCR step, alpha and beta chains were amplified apart. This CDR3 region has 15 residues. Between the trimmed V and J ends, which lost 0 bases and 2 bases, there was a span of 11 bases. Per the germline V gene, CDR1 is MNHEY and CDR2 is SMNVEV (reference sequence). Regarding this clonotype: Its antigen remains unknown.

An equimolar mix of two oligonucleotides served as the beta constant-region primer for TRBC1 and TRBC2. Nested alpha and beta constant-region primers with the SP2 primer drove four PCR rounds on ligated cDNA. From the UMI-ligation and nested PCR reads, TCRdb called clonotypes with MiXCR, one entry per CDR3 protein. The table lists over 110,000 distinct CDR3 sequences, 15% to 25% of them singletons. The clonotype was recovered from a human donor in good health. Sequenced material: naive CD8+ T cells from blood. The chain recombines TRBV27 with TRBJ2-7, with D hard to call. CDR3 sequence: CASSLSLNLAYEQYF. As DNA, the CDR3 is TGTGCCAGCAGTTTATCGCTCAATTTAGCCTACGAGCAGTACTTC.